The 14 T cell receptor beta chains below all came from one sample that was sequenced in a study of T cell responses to AZD1222 COVID-19 vaccine. TCRdb keeps only in-frame clones here, not all; method: immunoSEQ multiplex PCR. Found here are about 92,000 clones, around 86% of them singletons; the top ten hold approximately 10%. Sequenced material: peripheral blood, taken on day 0 of AZD1222 vaccination. These receptors all stem from an adult in good health.

This rearrangement joins TRBV25-1 to TRBJ2-2; D might be TRBD2 (5 bases). Trimming left V 1 base short and J 7 bases short, with 16 bases between. The CDR3 runs to 16 residues. The germline CDR1 and CDR2 sequences are MGHDK and SYGVNS. CDR3 sequence: CASSESSGFKLGELFF. In nucleotides, the CDR3 is TGTGCCAGCAGTGAATCGTCGGGGTTTAAACTCGGGGAGCTGTTTTTT.

CDR3 region: CSVEVLVPGELFF. In DNA, the CDR3 is TGCAGCGTTGAAGTACTGGTGCCCGGGGAGCTGTTTTTT. The chain employs TRBV29-1 and TRBJ2-2; D remains unclear. The germline gives CDR1 SQVTM, CDR2 ANQGSEA. V was trimmed by 1 base and J by 6 bases, leaving 9 bases between them. This CDR3 spans 13 amino acids.

The chain couples TRBV9 to TRBJ1-4; a weak D match, TRBD1 (5 bases). V gave up 3 bases and J gave up 2 bases, with 11 bases separating them. Germline V CDR1 and CDR2: SGDLS, YYNGEE. The CDR3 spans 15 residues. CDR3 in DNA: TGTGCCAGCAGCGGCCGAGGGACTACTAATGAAAAACTGTTTTTT. This encodes CASSGRGTTNEKLFF.

The CDR3 spells CASSLDIVGATEAFF. DNA for the CDR3: TGTGCCAGCAGCTTAGATATTGTCGGAGCTACTGAAGCTTTCTTT. The V and J genes are TRBV11-2 and TRBJ1-1; no clear D gene. This CDR3 spans 15 amino acids. The ends were cut back, 0 bases at V and 5 bases at J, with 13 bases in the middle. The germline gives CDR1 SGHAT, CDR2 FQNNGV.

J is TRBJ2-2 and V is TRBV12-3 or TRBV12-4; no clear D. Trimming took 3 bases from V and 6 from J, leaving 5 bases between them. The CDR3 extends over 12 amino acids. CDR3 region: CASSFNSGELFF. DNA for the CDR3: TGTGCCAGCAGTTTTAATTCCGGGGAGCTGTTTTTT.

The chain is built from TRBV14 and TRBJ2-7; no firm D call. The CDR3 sequence is 12 residues long. The germline gives CDR1 SGHDN, CDR2 FVKESK. Trimming shortened V by 8 bases and J by 2 bases, and 10 bases separated the two germline ends. This CDR3 reads CASGEFTYEQYF. CDR3 in DNA: TGTGCCAGCGGAGAATTCACCTACGAGCAGTACTTC.

This chain joins TRBV19 and TRBJ1-2; no firm D call. The V end lost 5 bases, the J end lost 2 bases, and 9 bases lay between the germline ends. The CDR3 spans 13 residues. The germline V gene has CDR1 LNHDA and CDR2 SQIVND (reference sequence). This CDR3 is CASSPARNYGYTF. CDR3 bases: TGTGCCAGTAGTCCGGCCAGGAACTATGGCTACACCTTC. Complete variable domain (other parts from reference TRBV19 and TRBJ1-2): DGGITQSPKYLFRKEGQNVTLSCEQNLNHDAMYWYRQDPGQGLRLIYYSQIVNDFQKGDIAEGYSVSREKKESFPLTVTSAQKNPTAFYLCASSPARNYGYTFGSGTRLTVV.

The rearrangement uses TRBV5-4 and TRBJ2-7; D may be TRBD1 (5 bases). Germline V CDR1 and CDR2: SGHNT, YYREEE (reference sequence). V was trimmed by 0 bases and J by 0 bases, leaving 10 bases between them. This CDR3 is built from 15 residues. The CDR3 region is CASSLAGSLSYEQYF. The CDR3 coding sequence is TGTGCCAGCAGCTTGGCAGGGTCTCTCTCCTACGAGCAGTACTTC. Together with reference TRBV5-4 and TRBJ2-7, the CDR3 gives the full variable domain: ETGVTQSPTHLIKTRGQQVTLRCSSQSGHNTVSWYQQALGQGPQFIFQYYREEENGRGNFPPRFSGLQFPNYSSELNVNALELDDSALYLCASSLAGSLSYEQYFGPGTRLTVT.

The chain links TRBV6-5 to TRBJ1-3, with TRBD1 identical over 9 bases. Per the germline V gene, CDR1 is MNHEY and CDR2 is SVGAGI. V lost 6 bases to trimming and J lost 8 bases; unmatched junction nucleotides: 5. There are 13 residues in the CDR3. CDR3 protein: CASRGTGSDTIYF. DNA of the CDR3: TGTGCCAGCAGGGGGACAGGGAGTGACACCATATATTTT.

The rearrangement uses TRBV28 and TRBJ2-3; 7 bases are shared with TRBD1. CDR3 size: 14 residues. Per the germline V gene, CDR1 is MDHEN and CDR2 is SYDVKM. V dropped 5 bases and J dropped 4; count of bases not matched to a gene: 6. CDR3 in DNA: TGTGCCAGCAGTCTACGACAGGGTGCAGATACGCAGTATTTT. Its translation: CASSLRQGADTQYF.

This clone was observed a few times. This chain uses TRBV6-5 with TRBJ1-2; D is uncertain. Germline CDR1 is MNHEY and CDR2 is SVGAGI. The CDR3 loop spans 11 amino acids. Trimming pared 8 bases from V and 1 base from J, leaving 5 bases between. The CDR3 sequence is CASHSNYGYTF. CDR3 DNA sequence: TGTGCCAGCCACAGTAACTATGGCTACACCTTC.

The V call is TRBV12-3 or TRBV12-4, the J call TRBJ2-2; no definite D call. Trimming left V 2 bases short and J 6 bases short, with 4 bases between. This CDR3 spans 12 amino acids. The CDR3 DNA reads TGTGCCAGCAGTTTAAGAGCCGGGGAGCTGTTTTTT. Translating it yields CASSLRAGELFF.

This clone appeared a single time. V and J are TRBV5-5 and TRBJ1-2; D remains ambiguous. From germline, CDR1 is SGHKS and CDR2 YYEKEE (reference sequence). The germline V and J ends were trimmed by 2 bases and 2 bases, with 13 bases remaining between them. This CDR3 is built from 15 residues. Here the CDR3 reads CASSFTTPPNYGYTF. The CDR3 region has the DNA TGTGCCAGCAGCTTTACCACACCGCCCAACTATGGCTACACCTTC.

V is TRBV4-1 and J is TRBJ1-6; weak D call: TRBD1 (6 bases). V gave up 0 bases and J gave up 7 bases, with 13 bases separating them. The CDR3 is 16 amino acids. Looked up from germline, CDR1 is MGHRA and CDR2 is YSYEKL. CDR3 amino acids: CASSQETGLTNSPLHF. The CDR3 DNA reads TGCGCCAGCAGCCAAGAAACAGGGTTGACCAATTCACCCCTCCACTTT.